These 19 T cell receptor beta chains were sequenced from one sample in a study of beta chain features in type 1 diabetes. Their recognized antigens are unknown. As every portion of the isolated RNA was reverse transcribed, the sequencing read expressed TCRB transcripts. TCRdb's copy holds only in-frame clones and misses some; the assay was immunoSEQ multiplex PCR. The table lists about 640,000 clones, around 11% of them singletons. Study observations and caveats: In every one of the four CD4+ subsets, TCRB CDR3s were moderately but significantly shorter in Type 1 diabetes patients.

Sequencing was performed on naive CD4+ T cells from blood. Receptor source: a man aged 25-45 years with type 1 diabetes.

This clone has just a few counts. V usage is TRBV6-6 and J usage is TRBJ2-2; 8 positions match TRBD1. J was trimmed by 3 bases and V by 7 bases; bases with no gene match: 10. CDR1 is MNHNY, CDR2 SVGAGI, per germline (reference sequence). This CDR3 comprises 16 residues. The CDR3 is CASIHTGGWDTGELFF. In nucleotides, the CDR3 is TGTGCCAGCATTCATACAGGGGGTTGGGACACCGGGGAGCTGTTTTTT.

This chain connects TRBV27 to TRBJ2-1; D call uncertain. Germline CDR1 and CDR2: MNHEY and SMNVEV (reference sequence). There are 13 residues in the CDR3. V shed 6 bases and J shed 4 bases, with 10 bases lying between them. The CDR3 sequence: CASRLSRYNEQFF. DNA of the CDR3: TGTGCCAGCAGACTGTCGAGGTACAATGAGCAGTTCTTC.

The V call is TRBV7-2, the J call TRBJ1-2; no clear D. The CDR3 runs to 15 residues. CDR1 and CDR2 (germline): SGHTA, FQGNSA. V was cut by 2 bases and J by 2 bases, with 12 bases left in between. CDR3 in amino acids: CASSLSRNLNYGYTF. DNA of the CDR3: TGTGCCAGCAGCTTATCTCGGAATCTAAACTATGGCTACACCTTC. The full variable domain, completed using reference TRBV7-2 and TRBJ1-2, is GAGVSQSPSNKVTEKGKDVELRCDPISGHTALYWYRQSLGQGLEFLIYFQGNSAPDKSGLPSDRFSAERTGGSVSTLTIQRTQQEDSAVYLCASSLSRNLNYGYTFGSGTRLTVV.

This clone was observed a few times. The V call is TRBV2, the J call TRBJ2-2; D may be TRBD1 (5 bases). The V end lost 3 bases, the J end lost 3 bases, and 8 bases lay between the germline ends. Germline V gene lookup returns CDR1 SNHLY and CDR2 FYNNEI. This CDR3 spans 14 amino acids. DNA for the CDR3: TGTGCCAGCAGTGAGTCAGGGTACACCGGGGAGCTGTTTTTT. This gives the protein CASSESGYTGELFF.

There are a few counts of this clone. The chain couples TRBV7-2 to TRBJ2-6; D is undetermined. Germline V lookup: CDR1 SGHTA, CDR2 FQGNSA. This CDR3 has 16 residues. With 3 bases removed from V and 0 bases from J, the gap between germline ends came to 9 bases. The CDR3, as DNA: TGTGCCAGCAGCTTTCCCGTTGGCTCTGGGGCCAACGTCCTGACTTTC. Amino acid sequence: CASSFPVGSGANVLTF.

This clone was seen a few times. V usage is TRBV4-1 and J usage is TRBJ1-1; no clear D gene. Germline lookup yields CDR1 MGHRA and CDR2 YSYEKL. Trimming left V 2 bases short and J 1 base short, with 11 bases between. This CDR3 has 15 residues. The CDR3, as DNA: TGCGCCAGCAGCCAAACCCCAACGGCGAACACTGAAGCTTTCTTT. Translating it yields CASSQTPTANTEAFF.

In its sample, this clone was seen a few times. This sequence joins TRBV5-6 and TRBJ1-5; D is ambiguous. CDR3 size: 13 residues. Germline V gene data show CDR1 as SGHDT and CDR2 as YYEEEE. Trimming removed 0 bases at V and 6 bases at J, with 7 bases between. The CDR3 spells CASSLGASQPQHF. CDR3 DNA sequence: TGTGCCAGCAGCTTGGGGGCGAGTCAGCCCCAGCATTTT. The variable domain in full, completed from reference TRBV5-6 and TRBJ1-5, reads DAGVTQSPTHLIKTRGQQVTLRCSPKSGHDTVSWYQQALGQGPQFIFQYYEEEERQRGNFPDRFSGHQFPNYSSELNVNALLLGDSALYLCASSLGASQPQHFGDGTRLSIL.

This clone was found a few times. Other DNA sequences of this sample code for an identical CDR3. The chain combines TRBV5-1 with TRBJ2-7; D gene uncertain. V lost 0 bases and J lost 3, with 7 bases in between. The CDR3 is 13 residues long. Per germline, CDR1 SGHRS and CDR2 YFSETQ. The CDR3 DNA sequence: TGCGCCAGCAGCTTGGGGCAACACTACGAGCAGTACTTC. Translated: CASSLGQHYEQYF. The whole variable domain, filled in from reference TRBV5-1 and TRBJ2-7, reads KAGVTQTPRYLIKTRGQQVTLSCSPISGHRSVSWYQQTPGQGLQFLFEYFSETQRNKGNFPGRFSGRQFSNSRSEMNVSTLELGDSALYLCASSLGQHYEQYFGPGTRLTVT.

This clone was observed a handful of times. The gene calls are TRBV6-1 and TRBJ2-5; TRBD1 might be the D (6 bases). This CDR3 spans 14 amino acids. The V end was cut by 4 bases, the J end by 4 bases, with 13 bases between. CDR1 is MNHNS, CDR2 SASEGT, per germline. CDR3 protein: CASSGQVERETQYF. CDR3 sequence (DNA): TGTGCCAGCAGTGGACAGGTGGAGCGAGAGACCCAGTACTTC.

The chain links TRBV18 to TRBJ1-1; D may be TRBD1 (6 bases). This CDR3 spans 15 amino acids. The V gene's germline CDR1 is KGHSH and CDR2 LQKENI. Trimming removed 6 bases from V and 5 bases from J, with 19 bases in between. CDR3 nucleotide sequence: TGTGCCAGCTCCCCGCTTCAGGGGCAGGAGACTGAAGCTTTCTTT. It encodes CASSPLQGQETEAFF. Full variable domain (rest looked up from reference TRBV18 and TRBJ1-1): NAGVMQNPRHLVRRRGQEARLRCSPMKGHSHVYWYRQLPEEGLKFMVYLQKENIIDESGMPKERFSAEFPKEGPSILRIQQVVRGDSAAYFCASSPLQGQETEAFFGQGTRLTVV.

This sequence joins TRBV4-3 and TRBJ1-2; a possible D gene is TRBD1 (5 bases). This CDR3 contains 14 residues. The V end lost 0 bases, the J end lost 5 bases, and 10 bases lay between the germline ends. Germline V lookup: CDR1 LGHNA, CDR2 YSLEER. The CDR3 region is CASSQDGAPYGYTF. The DNA for the CDR3 is TGCGCCAGCAGCCAAGATGGGGCCCCGTATGGCTACACCTTC.

The genes are TRBV30 and TRBJ1-6; no clear D gene. Germline V gene sequence: CDR1 GTSNPN, CDR2 SVGIG (reference sequence). This CDR3 has 13 amino acids. The V end was cut by 5 bases, the J end by 5 bases, with 10 bases between. The CDR3 nucleotides read TGTGCCTGGGAGATGCGGGATAATTCACCCCTCCACTTT. Translated: CAWEMRDNSPLHF.

Remarks on this clone: Other DNA sequences in the sample encode the same CDR3. The genes are TRBV6-5 and TRBJ2-7, with 8 bases aligning to TRBD1. CDR3 length equals 16 residues. Germline V gene data show CDR1 as MNHEY and CDR2 as SVGAGI. V lost 0 bases and J lost 1; bases outside the gene matches: 5. The CDR3 coding sequence is TGTGCCAGCAGTTACTCGATCACAGGGGGATCCTACGAGCAGTACTTC. Translation: CASSYSITGGSYEQYF.

This chain joins TRBV29-1 and TRBJ2-3; maybe TRBD1 (6 bases). V shed 4 bases and J shed 2 bases, with 10 bases lying between them. Looked up from germline, CDR1 is SQVTM and CDR2 is ANQGSEA. The CDR3 runs 13 residues. For the CDR3, the DNA is TGCAGCGTTGGGGGGCAGTACACAGATACGCAGTATTTT. It codes for CSVGGQYTDTQYF.

The chain combines TRBV27 with TRBJ1-3, with D hard to call. The CDR3 consists of 16 residues. CDR1 is MNHEY and CDR2 is SMNVEV in the germline V gene (reference sequence). Trimming cost V 6 bases and J 0 bases, with 15 bases left between them. CDR3 region: CASSELSPNSGNTIYF. The CDR3 DNA reads TGTGCCAGCAGCGAATTAAGTCCAAACTCTGGAAACACCATATATTTT.

Only a few counts were recorded for this clone. The rearrangement uses TRBV6-5 and TRBJ2-5; maybe TRBD1 (5 bases). CDR1 is MNHEY, CDR2 SVGAGI, per germline. The CDR3 sequence is 13 residues long. V dropped 5 bases and J dropped 4 bases, with 11 bases sitting between them. The CDR3 spells CASSSDQGETQYF. The CDR3 coding sequence is TGTGCCAGCAGTAGCGACCAGGGAGAGACCCAGTACTTC.

This chain links TRBV6-6 with TRBJ1-5; no firm D call. The germline gives CDR1 MNHNY, CDR2 SVGAGI (reference sequence). The CDR3 is made up of 14 amino acids. V lost 5 bases, J lost 0 bases, and 8 bases lay in between. The CDR3 DNA sequence: TGTGCCAGCAGTCCCCTCATTAGCAATCAGCCCCAGCATTTT. Its translation is CASSPLISNQPQHF.

This clone has only a few counts. The rearrangement uses TRBV18 and TRBJ2-3; tentatively, D is TRBD2 (5 bases). Germline CDR1 KGHSH, CDR2 LQKENI. V was trimmed by 2 bases and J by 6 bases, leaving 12 bases between them. The CDR3 length is 14 residues. The CDR3 bases are TGTGCCAGCTCACCAAGGCAGGAGGCGGATACGCAGTATTTT. This codes for CASSPRQEADTQYF. The complete variable domain, with remaining parts taken from reference TRBV18 and TRBJ2-3, reads NAGVMQNPRHLVRRRGQEARLRCSPMKGHSHVYWYRQLPEEGLKFMVYLQKENIIDESGMPKERFSAEFPKEGPSILRIQQVVRGDSAAYFCASSPRQEADTQYFGPGTRLTVL.

This clone showed up just a few times. The gene calls are TRBV2 and TRBJ2-7; TRBD1 is a possible D gene (6 bases). CDR1 and CDR2 (germline): SNHLY, FYNNEI. The CDR3 length is 15 residues. V shed 3 bases and J shed 0 bases, with 12 bases lying between them. The CDR3 region is CASSEGQGFSYEQYF. For the CDR3, the DNA is TGTGCCAGCAGTGAGGGGCAGGGGTTCTCCTACGAGCAGTACTTC. Full variable domain (rest looked up from reference TRBV2 and TRBJ2-7): EPEVTQTPSHQVTQMGQEVILRCVPISNHLYFYWYRQILGQKVEFLVSFYNNEISEKSEIFDDQFSVERPDGSNFTLKIRSTKLEDSAMYFCASSEGQGFSYEQYFGPGTRLTVT.